A selection of T cell receptor beta chains follows, all from one sample in a study of T cell responses to AZD1222 COVID-19 vaccine. Here immunoSEQ multiplex PCR was the method, and the copy in TCRdb shows in-frame clones only, minus some. Seen here are 160,000 or so clones, 85% to 90% observed once, and the top ten hold 5.5%. The sample in question was peripheral blood, obtained on day 0 of AZD1222 vaccination. These TCRs come from an adult in good health. The CDR3 runs from the conserved cysteine through the conserved F or W. The D gene is left open where the match is weak. A row's size may be missing; if present it is once, few, many or a size class.

D	J	V	size	CDR3	DNA
TRBD1	TRBJ1-3	TRBV11-1	.	CAIGTGEGNTIYF	TGTGCCATCGGGACAGGGGAAGGAAACACCATATATTTT
.	TRBJ1-1	TRBV27	.	CASRGWAEAFF	TGTGCCAGCAGGGGTTGGGCTGAAGCTTTCTTT
.	TRBJ1-5	TRBV6-5	.	CASSSVRGGDQPQHF	TGTGCCAGCAGTTCGGTTAGGGGGGGAGATCAGCCCCAGCATTTT
.	TRBJ2-7	TRBV4-1	.	CASSQVAGTLDEQYF	TGCGCCAGCAGCCAAGTTGCGGGGACACTTGACGAGCAGTACTTC
.	TRBJ1-1	TRBV5-6	.	CASSLTLNTEAFF	TGTGCCAGCAGCCTCACGTTGAACACTGAAGCTTTCTTT
.	TRBJ2-7	TRBV19	.	CASSYDSSYEQYF	TGTGCCAGTAGTTATGACAGTTCCTACGAGCAGTACTTC
TRBD2	TRBJ2-2	TRBV7-2	.	CASSPRTSGRFGELFF	TGTGCCAGCAGCCCAAGGACTAGCGGGAGATTTGGGGAGCTGTTTTTT
TRBD1	TRBJ2-1	TRBV16	.	CASSHPGQAYNEQFF	TGTGCCAGCAGCCACCCGGGACAGGCATACAATGAGCAGTTCTTC
.	TRBJ1-2	TRBV21-1	.	CASSKGGSQGSNYGYTF	TGTGCCAGCAGCAAAGGGGGTTCCCAGGGATCTAACTATGGCTACACCTTC
TRBD1	TRBJ1-4	TRBV9	.	CASSVGQGNEKLFF	TGTGCCAGCAGCGTCGGACAGGGGAATGAAAAACTGTTTTTT
.	TRBJ2-6	TRBV27	.	CASGVGANVLTF	TGTGCCAGCGGGGTGGGGGCCAACGTCCTGACTTTC
TRBD1	TRBJ1-1	TRBV6-5	.	CASSPGQRDTEAFF	TGTGCCAGCAGTCCGGGACAGCGGGACACTGAAGCTTTCTTT
.	TRBJ2-7	TRBV28	once	CATQGMWEQYF	TGTGCCACACAGGGAATGTGGGAGCAGTACTTC
.	TRBJ2-3	TRBV6-5	.	CASSYADTQYF	TGTGCCAGCAGTTACGCGGATACGCAGTATTTT
.	TRBJ1-2	TRBV5-5	.	CASSLAGGPPNYGYTF	TGTGCCAGCAGCTTGGCCGGGGGGCCCCCCAACTATGGCTACACCTTC
TRBD1	TRBJ1-5	TRBV2	.	CASSVPGQSSGAQHF	TGTGCCAGCAGTGTACCGGGACAGTCCTCAGGGGCCCAGCATTTT
.	TRBJ1-2	TRBV10-3	.	CAISDQHSGGQNGRYGYTF	TGTGCCATCAGTGATCAACATTCAGGTGGGCAGAATGGGCGCTATGGCTACACCTTC
.	TRBJ1-2	TRBV28	once	CASSVPRMGYYGYTF	TGTGCCAGCAGTGTCCCGAGGATGGGGTACTATGGCTACACCTTC
.	TRBJ1-2	TRBV6-5	.	CASSYSQGRNGYTF	TGTGCCAGCAGTTACTCACAGGGTAGGAATGGCTACACCTTC
TRBD2	TRBJ2-1	TRBV6-6	.	CASSYMASGYNEQFF	TGTGCCAGCAGTTACATGGCTAGCGGTTACAATGAGCAGTTCTTC
TRBD2	TRBJ2-3	TRBV24-1	.	CATSDQTSGSPDTQYF	TGTGCCACCAGTGACCAGACTAGCGGGAGCCCAGATACGCAGTATTTT
TRBD1	TRBJ2-1	TRBV18	.	CASSPDRDHEQFF	TGTGCCAGCTCACCCGACAGGGACCATGAGCAGTTCTTC
.	TRBJ1-2	TRBV6-2/TRBV6-3	.	CASSSPTDYGYTF	TGTGCCAGCAGTTCCCCGACAGACTATGGCTACACCTTC